The sequence of this T cell receptor (beta chain) was determined in a study of T cells in Graves' hyperthyroidism and ophthalmopathy. Study-level findings and limits: For ophthalmopathy, model prediction preceded onset by a median about six months. Most clonotypes expanded in the thyroid (above 0.001) were also present in blood.

Uncontrolled infection, other autoimmune disease, pregnancy or lactation excluded patients. Clinical symptoms, serum thyroxine and TRAb, thyroid ultrasound and orbital computed tomography were used for the diagnoses. Amplification of TCR beta CDR3 regions was performed using RNA transcripts as template. HTBI primers were used for first-round RT-PCR of the TCR CDR3. MiXCR, run by TCRdb on the multiplex PCR reads, gives a single entry per CDR3 protein. The table records fewer than 800,000 distinct CDR3 sequences, 16% of them present only once. To note about this clonotype: Its antigen is as yet unknown.

The CDR3 is made up of 13 amino acids. V was pared by 4 bases and J by 6 bases, with 13 bases between. CDR1 is SNHLY, CDR2 FYNNEI, per germline. This chain joins TRBV2 and TRBJ2-7; D ambiguous. The receptor was derived from a man younger than 30 with Graves' hyperthyroidism. Sequencing was performed on blood. The CDR3 region is CASSGGPKGEQYF. CDR3 nucleotide sequence: TGTGCCAGCAGTGGGGGTCCTAAGGGCGAGCAGTACTTC.